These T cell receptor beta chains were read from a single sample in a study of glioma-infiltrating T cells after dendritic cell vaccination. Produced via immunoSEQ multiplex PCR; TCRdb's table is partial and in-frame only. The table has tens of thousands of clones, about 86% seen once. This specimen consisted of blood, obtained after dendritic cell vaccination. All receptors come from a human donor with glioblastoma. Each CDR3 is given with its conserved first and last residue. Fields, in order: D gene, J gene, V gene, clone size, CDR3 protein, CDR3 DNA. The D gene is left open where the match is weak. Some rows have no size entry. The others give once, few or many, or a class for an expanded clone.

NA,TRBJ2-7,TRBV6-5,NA,CASTSPGARGQYF,TGTGCCAGCACCTCCCCGGGCGCCCGGGGGCAGTACTTC
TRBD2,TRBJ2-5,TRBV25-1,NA,CASSAASGGQETQYF,TGTGCCAGCAGCGCTGCTAGCGGGGGTCAAGAGACCCAGTACTTC
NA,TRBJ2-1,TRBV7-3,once,CASSLDSNEQFF,TGTGCCAGCAGCTTAGACAGCAATGAGCAGTTCTTC
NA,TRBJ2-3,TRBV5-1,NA,CASRDSFTDTQYF,TGCGCCAGCCGGGACTCCTTCACAGATACGCAGTATTTT
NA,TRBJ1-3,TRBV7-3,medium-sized,CASSNTTGYSGNTIYF,TGTGCCAGCAGCAACACGACAGGATACTCTGGAAACACCATATATTTT
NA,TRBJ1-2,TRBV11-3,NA,CASSFGNGYTF,TGTGCCAGCAGCTTCGGGAATGGCTACACCTTC
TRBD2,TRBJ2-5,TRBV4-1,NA,CASSQRASGNQVETQYF,TGCGCCAGCAGCCAGAGGGCTAGCGGGAACCAGGTGGAGACCCAGTACTTC
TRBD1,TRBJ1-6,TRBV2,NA,CASSVGDRSYNSPLHF,TGTGCCAGCAGTGTGGGGGACAGGAGCTATAATTCACCCCTCCACTTT
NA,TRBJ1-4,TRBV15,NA,CATSRTRQPNEKLFF,TGTGCCACCAGCAGGACAAGACAGCCGAATGAAAAACTGTTTTTT
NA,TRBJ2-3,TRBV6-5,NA,CASSLDPSTDTQYF,TGTGCCAGCAGCCTAGATCCTTCCACAGATACGCAGTATTTT
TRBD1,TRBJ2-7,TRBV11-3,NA,CASSLRQGRTYEQYF,TGTGCCAGCAGCCTAAGACAGGGAAGGACCTACGAGCAGTACTTC
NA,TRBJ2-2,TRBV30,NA,CAWSVLRQATGELFF,TGTGCCTGGAGTGTATTAAGACAGGCAACCGGGGAGCTGTTTTTT
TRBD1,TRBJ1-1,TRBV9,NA,CASSPGGMNTEAFF,TGTGCCAGCAGCCCAGGGGGGATGAACACTGAAGCTTTCTTT
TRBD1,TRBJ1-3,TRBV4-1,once,CASSRRSPHRGPGNTIYF,TGCGCCAGCAGCCGCAGAAGCCCCCACAGGGGGCCTGGAAACACCATATATTTT
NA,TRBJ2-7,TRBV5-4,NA,CASSFGGGTYEQYF,TGTGCCAGCAGCTTCGGAGGTGGAACCTACGAGCAGTACTTC
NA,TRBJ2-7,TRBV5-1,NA,CASSIQDEQYF,TGCGCCAGCAGCATACAGGACGAGCAGTACTTC
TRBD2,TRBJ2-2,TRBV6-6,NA,CASKSGGRREAGELFF,TGTGCCAGCAAGAGCGGGGGGAGGAGGGAGGCCGGGGAGCTGTTTTTT
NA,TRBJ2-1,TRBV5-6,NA,CASSLGQVTEQFF,TGTGCCAGCAGCTTGGGGCAGGTCACTGAGCAGTTCTTC
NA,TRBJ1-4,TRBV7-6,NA,CASSSGTSEGEKLVF,TGTGCCAGCAGCTCAGGAACGTCGGAGGGTGAAAAACTGGTTTTT
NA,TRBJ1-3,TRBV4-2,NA,CASSQGVLSGNTIYF,TGTGCCAGCAGCCAAGGAGTTCTCTCTGGAAACACCATATATTTT
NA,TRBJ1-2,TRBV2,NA,CASILGQDLGGYTF,NA
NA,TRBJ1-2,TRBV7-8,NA,CASSQGQLYGYTF,TGTGCCAGCAGCCAAGGACAGCTCTATGGCTACACCTTC
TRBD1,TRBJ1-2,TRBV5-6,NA,CASSLWTGGLGDYGYTF,TGTGCCAGCAGCTTGTGGACAGGGGGATTGGGTGACTATGGCTACACCTTC
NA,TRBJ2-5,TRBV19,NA,CASSILPADKQETQYF,TGTGCCAGTAGTATCCTTCCAGCAGACAAACAAGAGACCCAGTACTTC
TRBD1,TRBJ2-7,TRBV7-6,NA,CASSIRDRYYEQYF,TGTGCCAGCAGCATCCGGGACAGGTACTACGAGCAGTACTTC
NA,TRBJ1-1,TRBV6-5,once,CASSYEGVTTEAFF,TGTGCCAGCAGTTACGAAGGGGTCACCACTGAAGCTTTCTTT
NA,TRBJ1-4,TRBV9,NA,CASSVLGRGPRKLFF,TGTGCCAGCAGCGTTCTAGGGCGCGGGCCAAGAAAACTGTTTTTT
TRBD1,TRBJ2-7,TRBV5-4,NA,CASSSPQGQGGYEQYF,TGTGCCAGCAGCTCCCCCCAAGGACAGGGTGGATACGAGCAGTACTTC
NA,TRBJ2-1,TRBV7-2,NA,CASSLYPQEPEQFF,TGTGCCAGCAGCTTATATCCACAGGAGCCTGAGCAGTTCTTC
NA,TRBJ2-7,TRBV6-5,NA,CASSGEDRSSYEQYF,TGTGCCAGCAGTGGAGAAGACAGAAGCTCCTACGAGCAGTACTTC
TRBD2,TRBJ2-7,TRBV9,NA,CASSVGLAGGYEQYF,TGTGCCAGCAGCGTCGGACTAGCGGGGGGGTACGAGCAGTACTTC
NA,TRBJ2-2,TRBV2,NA,CASSDDRTGELFF,TGTGCCAGCAGTGATGACAGGACCGGGGAGCTGTTTTTT
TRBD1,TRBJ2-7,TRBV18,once,CASSRGTASYEQYF,TGTGCCAGCTCACGGGGGACAGCCTCCTACGAGCAGTACTTC
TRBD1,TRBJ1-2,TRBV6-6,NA,CASSYPGTAYYGYTF,TGTGCCAGCAGTTACCCCGGGACAGCTTACTATGGCTACACCTTC
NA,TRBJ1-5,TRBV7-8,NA,CASSPGRIVSNQPQHF,TGTGCCAGCAGCCCCGGGAGAATCGTTAGCAATCAGCCCCAGCATTTT
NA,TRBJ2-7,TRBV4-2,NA,CASSQGRRVVNEQYF,TGTGCCAGCAGCCAAGGTCGGCGGGTAGTTAACGAGCAGTACTTC
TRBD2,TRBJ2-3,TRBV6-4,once,CASSLGLAGAGDTQYF,TGTGCCAGCAGCCTGGGACTAGCGGGGGCGGGAGATACGCAGTATTTT
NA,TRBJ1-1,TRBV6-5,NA,CASSSEAPGNTEAFF,TGTGCCAGCAGCTCCGAAGCCCCGGGAAACACTGAAGCTTTCTTT
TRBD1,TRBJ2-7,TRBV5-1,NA,CASSLAGQADSYEQYF,TGCGCCAGCAGCTTGGCCGGACAGGCGGACTCCTACGAGCAGTACTTC
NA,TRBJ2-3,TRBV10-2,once,CASSESRAADTQYF,TGCGCCAGCAGTGAGTCGAGGGCTGCAGATACGCAGTATTTT
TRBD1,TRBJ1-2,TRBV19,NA,CASSINRGYGYTF,TGTGCCAGTAGTATAAACAGGGGCTATGGCTACACCTTC
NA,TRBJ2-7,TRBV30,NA,CAWTGDYYEQYF,TGTGCCTGGACAGGGGACTACTACGAGCAGTACTTC
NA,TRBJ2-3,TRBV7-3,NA,CASSSGTDTQYF,TGTGCCAGCAGCTCAGGCACAGATACGCAGTATTTT
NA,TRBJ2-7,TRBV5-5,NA,CASSLVQGEQYF,TGTGCCAGCAGCTTGGTACAGGGCGAGCAGTACTTC
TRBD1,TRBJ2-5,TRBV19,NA,CASSQRPPGQGETQYF,TGTGCCAGTAGTCAAAGGCCCCCGGGACAGGGGGAGACCCAGTACTTC
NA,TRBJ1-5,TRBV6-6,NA,CASSHEGPQHF,TGTGCCAGCAGTCACGAGGGGCCCCAGCATTTT
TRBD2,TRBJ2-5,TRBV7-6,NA,CASSPAVGRQETQYF,TGTGCCAGCAGCCCCGCAGTCGGGAGGCAAGAGACCCAGTACTTC
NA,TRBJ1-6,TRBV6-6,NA,CASSYSYSNSPLHF,TGTGCCAGCAGTTACTCGTACAGTAATTCACCCCTCCACTTT
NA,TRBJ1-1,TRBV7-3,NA,CASSLNGLQVNTEAFF,TGTGCCAGCAGCTTAAACGGTTTACAGGTGAACACTGAAGCTTTCTTT
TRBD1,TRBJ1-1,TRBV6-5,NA,CASSYTGQGPDTEAFF,TGTGCCAGCAGTTACACTGGACAGGGTCCGGACACTGAAGCTTTCTTT
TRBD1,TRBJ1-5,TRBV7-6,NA,CASSRDSNNQPQHF,TGTGCCAGCAGCCGGGACAGCAATAATCAGCCCCAGCATTTT
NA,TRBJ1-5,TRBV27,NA,CASSLAGPENQPQHF,TGTGCCAGCAGTTTAGCGGGGCCCGAGAATCAGCCCCAGCATTTT
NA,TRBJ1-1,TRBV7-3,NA,CASSRELNTEAFF,TGTGCCAGCAGCCGAGAACTGAACACTGAAGCTTTCTTT
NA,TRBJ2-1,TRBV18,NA,CASSPPLASVIGEQFF,TGTGCCAGCTCACCTCCTTTGGCTAGCGTCATTGGTGAGCAGTTCTTC
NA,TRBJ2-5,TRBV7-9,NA,CASSPFGGPGETQYF,TGTGCCAGCAGCCCCTTCGGGGGGCCGGGGGAGACCCAGTACTTC
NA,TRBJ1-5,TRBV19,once,CATTPARVDQPQHF,TGTGCCACCACCCCGGCCAGGGTCGATCAGCCCCAGCATTTT
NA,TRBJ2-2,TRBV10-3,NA,CAISEPGTTGELFF,TGTGCCATCAGTGAACCGGGGACAACCGGGGAGCTGTTTTTT
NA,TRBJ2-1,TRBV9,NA,CASSLGTGWEQFF,TGTGCCAGCAGCTTGGGGACTGGGTGGGAGCAGTTCTTC
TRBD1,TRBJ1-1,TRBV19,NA,CASSRDRDSVEAFF,TGTGCCAGTAGTCGGGACAGGGATTCCGTTGAAGCTTTCTTT